The rows below give T cell receptor beta chains drawn from one sample of a study of blood T cells in healthy people across ages. TCRdb analysed the 5' RACE reads with MiXCR anew, one entry per CDR3 protein. In the table there are nearly 1 million distinct CDR3 sequences, roughly half of which are singletons. Material for sequencing was blood. The receptors were sampled from a woman aged 55-69 years in good health. Both conserved end residues are part of each CDR3. D genes are given only for firm matches. Rows may omit the clone size; those that give it use once, few, many or a size class.

CDR3 DNA: TGTGCCAGCAGCGGGGACAGTCCTTTGCTAGCCAAAAACATTCAGTACTTC
CDR3 protein: CASSGDSPLLAKNIQYF
clone size: few
D gene: TRBD1
V gene: TRBV5-6
J gene: TRBJ2-4

CDR3 DNA: TGTGCCATCACCAGAGGGACTAGCGGCAATTACGAGCAGTACTTC
CDR3 protein: CAITRGTSGNYEQYF
clone size: few
D gene: TRBD2
V gene: TRBV10-3
J gene: TRBJ2-7

CDR3 DNA: TGTGCCAGCAGCTCAGGAGCGGGAAGCTCCTACGAGCAGTACTTC
CDR3 protein: CASSSGAGSSYEQYF
clone size: many
D gene: TRBD2
V gene: TRBV7-9
J gene: TRBJ2-7

CDR3 DNA: TGCAGTGCGGCGGAAAGCGGGACCTACAATGAGCAGTTCTTC
CDR3 protein: CSAAESGTYNEQFF
clone size: .
D gene: TRBD2
V gene: TRBV20-1
J gene: TRBJ2-1

CDR3 DNA: TGTGCCAGCAGCCAAGCGCCAGTGAACACTGAAGCTTTCTTT
CDR3 protein: CASSQAPVNTEAFF
clone size: .
D gene: .
V gene: TRBV4-2
J gene: TRBJ1-1

CDR3 DNA: TGTGCCAGCAATACCCTCTCGGGTGGGGCCTACGAGCAGTACTTC
CDR3 protein: CASNTLSGGAYEQYF
clone size: many
D gene: .
V gene: TRBV28
J gene: TRBJ2-7

CDR3 DNA: TGTGCCAGCAGTCCCGGACACTCCTACGGGCAGTACTTC
CDR3 protein: CASSPGHSYGQYF
clone size: .
D gene: .
V gene: TRBV6-5
J gene: TRBJ2-7

CDR3 DNA: TGTACCAGCAGTCCTCAGGGGGCGGCGGATACGCAGTATTTT
CDR3 protein: CTSSPQGAADTQYF
clone size: .
D gene: TRBD1
V gene: TRBV7-8
J gene: TRBJ2-3

CDR3 DNA: TGTGCCAGCAGCTTAGATCGATCAAGCACAGATACGCAGTATTTT
CDR3 protein: CASSLDRSSTDTQYF
clone size: .
D gene: .
V gene: TRBV7-2
J gene: TRBJ2-3

CDR3 DNA: TGCGCCAGCAGCGTGTCTAGCGGGAGCGGGGCGTTCTTC
CDR3 protein: CASSVSSGSGAFF
clone size: .
D gene: TRBD2
V gene: TRBV5-1
J gene: TRBJ2-1

CDR3 DNA: TGTGCCAGCAGCTGGACAGTGATGGGTACAGATACGCAGTATTTT
CDR3 protein: CASSWTVMGTDTQYF
clone size: .
D gene: .
V gene: TRBV11-1
J gene: TRBJ2-3